The rows below give T cell receptor beta chains drawn from one sample of a study of cytomegalovirus exposure and HLA in healthy donors. Profiled with immunoSEQ multiplex PCR; TCRdb holds only in-frame clones, not every one. This sample has about 130,000 clones; 65% to 80% occur once, and the top ten carry about 6.4%. The sequenced sample was PBMCs. All receptors derive from a man aged 25 to 40 in good health and CMV-seronegative. The CDR3 runs from the conserved cysteine through the conserved F or W. D genes are given only for firm matches. Clone size is given for some rows only: seen once, a few or many times, or a class if the clone is expanded.

j_gene,d_gene,abundance,v_gene,CDR3aa,CDR3nt
TRBJ2-5,TRBD2,NA,TRBV5-1,CASTSGLAGVETQYF,TGCGCCAGCACCTCGGGACTAGCGGGGGTGGAGACCCAGTACTTC
TRBJ2-7,TRBD1,NA,TRBV5-4,CASSYRDRGREQYF,TGTGCCAGCAGTTACCGGGACAGGGGACGCGAGCAGTACTTC
TRBJ1-1,TRBD1,NA,TRBV6-1,CASRGVDRGNTEAFF,TGTGCCAGCAGGGGTGTCGACAGGGGGAACACTGAAGCTTTCTTT
TRBJ2-6,TRBD1,NA,TRBV30,CAWSPGQGTGANGLTF,TGTGCCTGGAGCCCAGGACAGGGTACTGGGGCCAACGGCCTGACTTTC
TRBJ2-7,TRBD2,NA,TRBV5-4,CASSLVTSGRAGEQYF,TGTGCCAGCAGCTTGGTAACTAGCGGGAGGGCCGGTGAGCAGTACTTC
TRBJ2-2,TRBD1,NA,TRBV27,CASSLQGANTGELFF,TGTGCCAGCAGTCTACAGGGGGCGAACACCGGGGAGCTGTTTTTT
TRBJ1-2,TRBD1,NA,TRBV29-1,CSVEDYIPGQGLSGYGYTF,TGCAGCGTTGAAGACTACATTCCGGGACAGGGGCTGTCTGGCTATGGCTACACCTTC
TRBJ1-5,NA,NA,TRBV5-5,CASSFGSGDQPQHF,TGTGCCAGCAGCTTTGGGTCAGGGGATCAGCCCCAGCATTTT
TRBJ2-1,NA,NA,TRBV27,CASSFGGSSYNEQFF,TGTGCCAGCAGTTTCGGGGGATCGAGCTACAATGAGCAGTTCTTC
TRBJ1-3,NA,NA,TRBV30,CAWSVAFPGNTIYF,TGTGCCTGGAGTGTAGCGTTTCCTGGAAACACCATATATTTT
TRBJ2-5,TRBD2,NA,TRBV9,CASSGAGLGATQYF,TGTGCCAGCAGCGGCGCGGGACTAGGCGCGACCCAGTACTTC
TRBJ1-2,NA,NA,TRBV7-2,CASSQQGGYGYTF,TGTGCCAGCAGCCAGCAGGGAGGGTATGGCTACACCTTC
TRBJ1-2,NA,few,TRBV28,CAGGGFNYGYTF,TGTGCGGGGGGAGGGTTTAACTATGGCTACACCTTC
TRBJ2-4,NA,NA,TRBV18,CASSPGEAKNSQYF,TGTGCCAGCTCACCGGGCGAAGCCAAAAACAGTCAGTACTTC
TRBJ1-1,NA,NA,TRBV28,CASSLRGNTEAFF,TGTGCCAGCAGTTTAAGGGGGAACACTGAAGCTTTCTTT
TRBJ1-2,NA,NA,TRBV7-6,CASSPREGGYTF,TGTGCCAGCAGCCCACGAGAGGGTGGCTACACCTTC
TRBJ2-7,TRBD2,NA,TRBV10-1,CASSDVAGEFYEQYF,TGCGCCAGCAGTGATGTAGCGGGAGAATTCTACGAGCAGTACTTC
TRBJ2-3,TRBD2,few,TRBV9,CASSDELGTSFDTDTQYF,TGTGCCAGCAGCGATGAACTAGGGACTAGCTTCGACACAGATACGCAGTATTTT
TRBJ2-3,NA,NA,TRBV27,CASSLDNIRDTQYF,TGTGCCAGCAGTTTAGATAATATTAGAGATACGCAGTATTTT
TRBJ2-2,TRBD1,NA,TRBV28,CASSLRQGALFF,TGTGCCAGCAGTCTACGACAGGGGGCCCTGTTTTTT
TRBJ2-7,NA,few,TRBV5-4,CASSLASSRANEQYF,TGTGCCAGCAGCCTAGCCTCCTCAAGAGCAAACGAGCAGTACTTC
TRBJ2-3,TRBD2,NA,TRBV28,CASSSLAGGLIDTQYF,TGTGCCAGCAGCTCCCTAGCGGGGGGGCTTATAGATACGCAGTATTTT
TRBJ1-5,NA,NA,TRBV5-5,CASRGGLSNQPQHF,TGTGCCAGCCGCGGGGGGCTTAGCAATCAGCCCCAGCATTTT
TRBJ1-5,NA,NA,TRBV30,CAWSLGLINQPQHF,TGTGCCTGGAGCCTTGGCTTGATTAATCAGCCCCAGCATTTT
TRBJ2-5,NA,NA,TRBV7-3,CASSPQGGWETQYF,TGTGCCAGCAGCCCGCAGGGGGGTTGGGAGACCCAGTACTTC
TRBJ2-1,NA,NA,TRBV5-1,CASSLEDSYNEQFF,TGCGCCAGCAGCTTGGAAGATAGCTACAATGAGCAGTTCTTC
TRBJ2-5,TRBD2,NA,TRBV11-2,CASSPMRLAGRETQYF,TGTGCCAGCAGCCCAATGCGGCTAGCGGGAAGAGAGACCCAGTACTTC
TRBJ1-5,TRBD1,NA,TRBV9,CASSMTGGADQAQHF,TGTGCCAGCAGCATGACAGGGGGTGCGGATCAGGCCCAGCATTTT
TRBJ2-2,TRBD2,NA,TRBV13,CASSSELAGINTGELFF,TGTGCCAGCAGCTCCGAACTAGCGGGAATTAACACCGGGGAGCTGTTTTTT
TRBJ2-5,TRBD2,NA,TRBV2,CASSGRGGTQETQYF,TGTGCCAGCAGCGGCCGGGGGGGGACCCAAGAGACCCAGTACTTC
TRBJ1-2,TRBD1,few,TRBV9,CASSYAGTGYGYTF,TGTGCCAGCAGCTACGCCGGGACAGGGTATGGCTACACCTTC
TRBJ1-1,NA,NA,TRBV5-1,CASSRQVGNTEAFF,TGCGCCAGCAGCCGACAGGTCGGGAACACTGAAGCTTTCTTT
TRBJ2-7,NA,NA,TRBV6-1,CASSDYLWYEQYF,TGTGCCAGCAGTGACTACCTGTGGTACGAGCAGTACTTC
TRBJ2-2,NA,NA,TRBV5-6,CASSREGTSRSGELFF,TGTGCCAGCAGCCGAGAGGGAACGTCTCGGTCCGGGGAGCTGTTTTTT
TRBJ2-7,TRBD1,NA,TRBV19,CASSSRTGSSYEQYF,TGTGCCAGTAGTTCCCGGACAGGGAGCTCCTACGAGCAGTACTTC
TRBJ1-4,NA,NA,TRBV21-1,CASSKEGRTPEKLFF,TGTGCCAGCAGCAAAGAAGGAAGGACACCTGAAAAACTGTTTTTT
TRBJ2-5,TRBD2,NA,TRBV7-2,CASSLGVSGGQETQYF,TGTGCCAGCAGCTTAGGGGTTAGCGGGGGTCAAGAGACCCAGTACTTC
TRBJ2-4,NA,NA,TRBV6-5,CASNRGDGNIQYF,TGTGCCAGCAACCGCGGGGATGGGAACATTCAGTACTTC
TRBJ2-2,TRBD1,NA,TRBV27,CASSFGTANTGELFF,TGTGCCAGCAGTTTTGGGACAGCGAACACCGGGGAGCTGTTTTTT
TRBJ2-3,TRBD2,NA,TRBV9,CASSPLGTSGGPDTQYF,TGTGCCAGCAGCCCTCTCGGGACTAGCGGGGGGCCTGATACGCAGTATTTT
TRBJ2-7,TRBD1,NA,TRBV5-6,CASAIRQGYEQYF,TGTGCCAGCGCGATTAGACAGGGCTACGAGCAGTACTTC
TRBJ1-4,NA,NA,TRBV4-1,CASSQEEGVGEKLFF,TGCGCCAGCAGCCAAGAAGAGGGGGTCGGAGAAAAACTGTTTTTT
TRBJ1-1,NA,NA,TRBV6-6,CASSSTVEAFF,TGTGCCAGCAGTTCCACAGTTGAAGCTTTCTTT
TRBJ1-6,NA,few,TRBV13,CASSLGSSYNSPLHF,TGTGCCAGCAGCTTAGGGAGCTCCTATAATTCACCCCTCCACTTT
TRBJ2-5,NA,NA,TRBV28,CASTPAAGKETQYF,TGTGCCAGCACCCCGGCGGCAGGGAAAGAGACCCAGTACTTC
TRBJ1-2,NA,NA,TRBV20-1,CSARGPNTF,TGCAGTGCTAGAGGGCCAAACACCTTC
TRBJ2-3,NA,NA,TRBV7-9,CASSPSGVDTQYF,TGTGCCAGCAGCCCCTCGGGGGTAGATACGCAGTATTTT
TRBJ2-7,NA,NA,TRBV4-2,CASSQDGYEQYF,TGTGCCAGCAGCCAAGACGGCTACGAGCAGTACTTC
TRBJ2-3,NA,NA,TRBV9,CASSAGMDTDTQYF,TGTGCCAGCAGCGCCGGGATGGACACAGATACGCAGTATTTT
TRBJ2-1,TRBD2,NA,TRBV9,CASSAGTSGFNEQFF,TGTGCCAGCAGCGCAGGGACTAGCGGGTTCAATGAGCAGTTCTTC
TRBJ2-7,NA,NA,TRBV5-6,CASSWVADSSYEQYF,TGTGCCAGTAGCTGGGTGGCAGACAGCTCCTACGAGCAGTACTTC